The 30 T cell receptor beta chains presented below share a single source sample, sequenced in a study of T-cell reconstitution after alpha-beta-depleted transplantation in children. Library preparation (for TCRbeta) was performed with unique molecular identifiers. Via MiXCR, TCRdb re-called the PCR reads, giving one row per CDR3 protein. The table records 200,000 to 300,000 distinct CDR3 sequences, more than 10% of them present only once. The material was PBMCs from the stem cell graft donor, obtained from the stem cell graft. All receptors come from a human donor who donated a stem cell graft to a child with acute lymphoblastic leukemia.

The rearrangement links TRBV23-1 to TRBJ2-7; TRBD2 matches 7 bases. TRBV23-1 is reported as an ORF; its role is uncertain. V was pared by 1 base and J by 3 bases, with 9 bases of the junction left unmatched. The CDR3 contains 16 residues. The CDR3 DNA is TGCGCCAGCAGTCAATTAAAGCGGGACCCCAGCTACGAGCAGTACTTC. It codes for CASSQLKRDPSYEQYF.

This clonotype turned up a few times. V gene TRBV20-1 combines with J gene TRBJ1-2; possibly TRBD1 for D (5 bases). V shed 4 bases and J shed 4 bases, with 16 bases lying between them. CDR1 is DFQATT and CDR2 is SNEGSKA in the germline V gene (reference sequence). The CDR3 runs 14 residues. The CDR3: CSATGEGRGYGYTF. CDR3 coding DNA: TGCAGTGCTACGGGAGAGGGGAGGGGCTATGGCTACACCTTC.

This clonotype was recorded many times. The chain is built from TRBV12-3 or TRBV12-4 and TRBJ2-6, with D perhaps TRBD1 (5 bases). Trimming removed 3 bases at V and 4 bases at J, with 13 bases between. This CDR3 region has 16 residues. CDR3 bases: TGTGCCAGCAGTTTGGCCGCAGGGCACGGGGCCAACGTCCTGACTTTC. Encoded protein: CASSLAAGHGANVLTF.

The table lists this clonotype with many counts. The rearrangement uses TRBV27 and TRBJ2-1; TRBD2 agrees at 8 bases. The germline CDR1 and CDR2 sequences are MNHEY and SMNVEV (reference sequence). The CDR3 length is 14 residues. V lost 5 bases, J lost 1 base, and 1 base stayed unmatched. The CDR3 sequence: CASSGGRSYNEQFF. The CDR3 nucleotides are TGTGCCAGCAGTGGCGGGAGGTCCTACAATGAGCAGTTCTTC.

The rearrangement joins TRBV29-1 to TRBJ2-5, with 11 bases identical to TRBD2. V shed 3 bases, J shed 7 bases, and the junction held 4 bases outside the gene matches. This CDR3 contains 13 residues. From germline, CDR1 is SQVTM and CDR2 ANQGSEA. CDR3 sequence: CSVDFLAGGTQYF. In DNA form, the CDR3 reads TGCAGCGTTGATTTCCTAGCGGGAGGGACCCAGTACTTC.

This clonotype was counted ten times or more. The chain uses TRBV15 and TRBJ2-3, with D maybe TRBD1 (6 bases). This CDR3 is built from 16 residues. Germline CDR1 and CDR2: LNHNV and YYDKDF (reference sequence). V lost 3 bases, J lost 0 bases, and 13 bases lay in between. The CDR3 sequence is CATSSRNRVSTDTQYF. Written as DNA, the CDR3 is TGTGCCACCAGCAGCCGAAACAGGGTTAGCACAGATACGCAGTATTTT.

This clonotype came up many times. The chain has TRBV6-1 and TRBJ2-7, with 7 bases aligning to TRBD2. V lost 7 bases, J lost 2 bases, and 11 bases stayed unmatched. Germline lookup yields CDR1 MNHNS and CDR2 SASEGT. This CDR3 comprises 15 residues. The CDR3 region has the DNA TGTGCCAGCACCCCCTCTCAGCGGGGAACCTACGAGCAGTACTTC. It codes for CASTPSQRGTYEQYF.

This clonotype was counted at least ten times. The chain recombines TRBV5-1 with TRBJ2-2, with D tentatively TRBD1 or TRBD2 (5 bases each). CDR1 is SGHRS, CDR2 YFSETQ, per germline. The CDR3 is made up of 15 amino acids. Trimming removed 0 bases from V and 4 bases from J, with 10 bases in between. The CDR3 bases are TGCGCCAGCAGCTTGGAGGGACGGGGCACCGGGGAGCTGTTTTTT. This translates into CASSLEGRGTGELFF.

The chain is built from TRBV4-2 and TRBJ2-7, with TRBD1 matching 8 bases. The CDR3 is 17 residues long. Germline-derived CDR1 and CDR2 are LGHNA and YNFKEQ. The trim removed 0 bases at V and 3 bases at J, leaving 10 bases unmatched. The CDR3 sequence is CASSQDFLGQGLYEQYF. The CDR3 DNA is TGTGCCAGCAGCCAAGATTTCCTCGGACAGGGTCTCTACGAGCAGTACTTC.

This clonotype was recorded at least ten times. The CDR3 region has the DNA TGTGCCAGCAGCTTAGGCCGATTGGGCAGAGACTCCTACAATGAGCAGTTCTTC. It codes for CASSLGRLGRDSYNEQFF. J is TRBJ2-1 and V is TRBV7-6; D remains ambiguous. V was trimmed by 1 base and J by 0 bases, leaving 16 bases between them. This CDR3 has 18 residues. Per germline, CDR1 SGHVS and CDR2 FNYEAQ. The full variable domain, its missing parts supplied by reference TRBV7-6 and TRBJ2-1, is GAGVSQSPRYKVTKRGQDVALRCDPISGHVSLYWYRQALGQGPEFLTYFNYEAQQDKSGLPNDRFSAERPEGSISTLTIQRTEQRDSAMYRCASSLGRLGRDSYNEQFFGPGTRLTVL.

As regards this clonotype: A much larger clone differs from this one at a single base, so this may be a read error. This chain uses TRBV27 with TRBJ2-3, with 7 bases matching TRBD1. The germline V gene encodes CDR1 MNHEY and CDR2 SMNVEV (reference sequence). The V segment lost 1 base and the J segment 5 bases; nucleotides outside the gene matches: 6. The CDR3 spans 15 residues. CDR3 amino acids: CASSLWQGDGDTQYF. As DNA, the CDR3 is TGTGCCAGCAGTTTATGGCAGGGGGACGGAGATACGCAGTATTTT.

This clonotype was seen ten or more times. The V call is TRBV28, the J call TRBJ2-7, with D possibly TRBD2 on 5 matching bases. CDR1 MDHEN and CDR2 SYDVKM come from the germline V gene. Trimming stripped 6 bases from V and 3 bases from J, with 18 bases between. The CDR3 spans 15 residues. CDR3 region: CASRAAAGTLYEQYF. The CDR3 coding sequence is TGTGCCAGCAGGGCCGCGGCGGGCACACTCTACGAGCAGTACTTC.

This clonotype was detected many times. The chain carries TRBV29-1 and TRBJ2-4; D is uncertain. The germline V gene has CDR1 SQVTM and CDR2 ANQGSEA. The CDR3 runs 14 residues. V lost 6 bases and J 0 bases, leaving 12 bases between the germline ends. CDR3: CSVRSALAKNIQYF. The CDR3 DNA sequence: TGCAGCGTCCGATCTGCCCTAGCCAAAAACATTCAGTACTTC.

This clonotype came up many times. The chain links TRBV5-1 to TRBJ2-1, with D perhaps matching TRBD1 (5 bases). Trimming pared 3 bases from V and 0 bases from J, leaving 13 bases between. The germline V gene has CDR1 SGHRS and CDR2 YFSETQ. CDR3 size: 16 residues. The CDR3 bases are TGCGCCAGCAGCTCCCAGGGCCGGAGCTCCTACAATGAGCAGTTCTTC. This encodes CASSSQGRSSYNEQFF. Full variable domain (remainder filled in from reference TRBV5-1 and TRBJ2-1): KAGVTQTPRYLIKTRGQQVTLSCSPISGHRSVSWYQQTPGQGLQFLFEYFSETQRNKGNFPGRFSGRQFSNSRSEMNVSTLELGDSALYLCASSSQGRSSYNEQFFGPGTRLTVL.

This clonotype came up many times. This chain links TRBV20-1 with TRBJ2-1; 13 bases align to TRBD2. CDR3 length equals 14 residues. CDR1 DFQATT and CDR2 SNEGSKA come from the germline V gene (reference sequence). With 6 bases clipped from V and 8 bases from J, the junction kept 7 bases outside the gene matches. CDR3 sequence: CSANRLAGGDEQFF. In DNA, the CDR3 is TGCAGTGCCAACAGACTAGCGGGAGGAGATGAGCAGTTCTTC.

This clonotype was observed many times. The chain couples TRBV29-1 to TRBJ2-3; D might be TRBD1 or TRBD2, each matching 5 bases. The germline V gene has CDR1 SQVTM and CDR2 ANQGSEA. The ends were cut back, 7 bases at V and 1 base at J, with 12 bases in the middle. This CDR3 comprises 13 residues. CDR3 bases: TGCAGCGCTGATGGGACGGGCACAGATACGCAGTATTTT. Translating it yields CSADGTGTDTQYF.

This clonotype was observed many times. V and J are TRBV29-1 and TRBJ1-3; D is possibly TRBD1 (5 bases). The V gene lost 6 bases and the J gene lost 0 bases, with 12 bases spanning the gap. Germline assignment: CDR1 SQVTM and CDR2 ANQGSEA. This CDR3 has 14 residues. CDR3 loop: CSVLGRNSGNTIYF. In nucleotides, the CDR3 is TGCAGCGTCCTGGGACGGAACTCTGGAAACACCATATATTTT.

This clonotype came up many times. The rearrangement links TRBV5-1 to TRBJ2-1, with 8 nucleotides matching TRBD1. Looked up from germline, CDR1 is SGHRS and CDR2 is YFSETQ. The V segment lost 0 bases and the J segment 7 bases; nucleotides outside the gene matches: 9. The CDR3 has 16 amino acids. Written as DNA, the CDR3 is TGCGCCAGCAGCTTGGGACAGGGGACCATCAGGAATGAGCAGTTCTTC. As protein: CASSLGQGTIRNEQFF.

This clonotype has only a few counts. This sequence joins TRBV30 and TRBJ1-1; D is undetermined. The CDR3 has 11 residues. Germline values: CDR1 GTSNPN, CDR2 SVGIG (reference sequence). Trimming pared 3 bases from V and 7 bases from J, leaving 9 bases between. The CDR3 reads CAWRARGEAFF. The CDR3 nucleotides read TGTGCCTGGAGGGCTCGGGGTGAAGCTTTCTTT.

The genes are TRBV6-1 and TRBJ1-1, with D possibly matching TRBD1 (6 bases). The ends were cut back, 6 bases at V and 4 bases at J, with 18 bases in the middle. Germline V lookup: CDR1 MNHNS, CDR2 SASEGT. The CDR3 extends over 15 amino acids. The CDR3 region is CASSRNREGATEAFF. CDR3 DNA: TGTGCCAGCAGCAGAAACAGGGAAGGGGCCACTGAAGCTTTCTTT.

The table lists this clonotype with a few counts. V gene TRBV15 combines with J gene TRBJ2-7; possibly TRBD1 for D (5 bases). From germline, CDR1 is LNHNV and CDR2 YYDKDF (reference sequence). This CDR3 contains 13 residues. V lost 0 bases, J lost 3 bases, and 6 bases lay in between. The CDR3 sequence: CATSRDTGYEQYF. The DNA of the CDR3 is TGTGCCACCAGCAGAGATACAGGCTACGAGCAGTACTTC. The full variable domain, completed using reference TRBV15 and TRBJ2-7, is DAMVIQNPRYQVTQFGKPVTLSCSQTLNHNVMYWYQQKSSQAPKLLFHYYDKDFNNEADTPDNFQSRRPNTSFCFLDIRSPGLGDTAMYLCATSRDTGYEQYFGPGTRLTVT.

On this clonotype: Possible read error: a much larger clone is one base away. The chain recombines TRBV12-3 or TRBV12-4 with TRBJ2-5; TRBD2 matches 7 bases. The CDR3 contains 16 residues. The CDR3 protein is CASSLGLPSGKETQHF. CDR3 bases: TGTGCCAGCAGTCTTGGATTGCCCAGCGGGAAAGAGACCCAGCACTTC.

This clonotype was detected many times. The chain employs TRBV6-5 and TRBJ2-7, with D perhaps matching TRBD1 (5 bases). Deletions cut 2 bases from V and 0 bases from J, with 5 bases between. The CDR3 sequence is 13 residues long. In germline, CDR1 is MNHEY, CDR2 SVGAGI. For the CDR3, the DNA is TGTGCCAGCAGTTACGACAGCTCCTACGAGCAGTACTTC. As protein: CASSYDSSYEQYF.

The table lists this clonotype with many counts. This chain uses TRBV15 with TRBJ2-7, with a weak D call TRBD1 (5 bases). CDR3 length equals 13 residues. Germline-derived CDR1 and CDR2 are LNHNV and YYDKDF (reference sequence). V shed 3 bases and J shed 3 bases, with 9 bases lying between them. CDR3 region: CATSRTEYYEQYF. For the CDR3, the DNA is TGTGCCACCAGCAGGACAGAATACTACGAGCAGTACTTC. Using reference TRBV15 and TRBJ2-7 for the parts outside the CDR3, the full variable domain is DAMVIQNPRYQVTQFGKPVTLSCSQTLNHNVMYWYQQKSSQAPKLLFHYYDKDFNNEADTPDNFQSRRPNTSFCFLDIRSPGLGDTAMYLCATSRTEYYEQYFGPGTRLTVT.

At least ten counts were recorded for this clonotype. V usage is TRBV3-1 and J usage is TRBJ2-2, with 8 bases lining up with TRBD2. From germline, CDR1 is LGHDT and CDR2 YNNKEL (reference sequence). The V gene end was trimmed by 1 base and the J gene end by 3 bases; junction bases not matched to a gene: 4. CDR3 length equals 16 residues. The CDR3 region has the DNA TGTGCCAGCAGCCAAGTGCAGCGGGAGTACACCGGGGAGCTGTTTTTT. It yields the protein CASSQVQREYTGELFF.

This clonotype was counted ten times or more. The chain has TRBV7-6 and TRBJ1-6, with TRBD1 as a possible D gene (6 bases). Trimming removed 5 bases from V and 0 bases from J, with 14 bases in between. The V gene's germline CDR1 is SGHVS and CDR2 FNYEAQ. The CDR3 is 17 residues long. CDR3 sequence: CASSPLGGLSYNSPLHF. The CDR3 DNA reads TGTGCCAGCAGCCCATTGGGGGGGCTCTCCTATAATTCACCCCTCCACTTT.

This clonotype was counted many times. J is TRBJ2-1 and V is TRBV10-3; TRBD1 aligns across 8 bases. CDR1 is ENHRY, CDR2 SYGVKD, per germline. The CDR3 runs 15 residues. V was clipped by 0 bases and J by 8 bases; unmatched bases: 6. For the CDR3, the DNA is TGTGCCATCAGTGAGTCCTTTGGACAGGGAGATGAGCAGTTCTTC. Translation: CAISESFGQGDEQFF.

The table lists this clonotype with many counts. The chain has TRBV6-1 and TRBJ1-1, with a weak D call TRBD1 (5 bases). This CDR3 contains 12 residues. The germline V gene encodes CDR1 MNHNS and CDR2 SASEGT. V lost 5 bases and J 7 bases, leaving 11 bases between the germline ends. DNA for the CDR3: TGTGCCAGCAGTAGTCAGGGCCGTGAAGCTTTCTTT. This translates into CASSSQGREAFF.

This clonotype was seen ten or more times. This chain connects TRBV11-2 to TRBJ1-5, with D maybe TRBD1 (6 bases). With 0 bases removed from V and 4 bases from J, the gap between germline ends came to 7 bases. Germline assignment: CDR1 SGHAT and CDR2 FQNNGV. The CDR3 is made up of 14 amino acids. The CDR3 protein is CASSLETGNQPQHF. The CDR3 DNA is TGTGCCAGCAGCTTAGAAACAGGGAATCAGCCCCAGCATTTT.

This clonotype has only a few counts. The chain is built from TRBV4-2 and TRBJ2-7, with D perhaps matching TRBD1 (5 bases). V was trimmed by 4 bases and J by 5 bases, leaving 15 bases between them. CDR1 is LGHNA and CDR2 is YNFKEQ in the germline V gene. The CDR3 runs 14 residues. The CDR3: CASSRQTVGDEQYF. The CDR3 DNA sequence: TGTGCCAGCAGCCGCCAGACAGTAGGCGACGAGCAGTACTTC.